This is a list of T cell receptor beta chains from one sample in a study of T cell responses to AZD1222 COVID-19 vaccine. Assay: immunoSEQ multiplex PCR; the TCRdb copy retains only in-frame clones and omits some. The sample lists 75,000 to 95,000 clones; approximately 85% were seen once. Here the sequenced sample was peripheral blood, taken on day 0 of AZD1222 vaccination. The receptors were gathered from an adult in good health. CDR3s include the opening cysteine and the closing phenylalanine or tryptophan. The D gene is left open where the match is weak. Clone size, where shown, is once, few, many, or a class for clones that have expanded.

>TRBV25-1|11|-|TRBJ2-5|-
TGTGCCAGCAGTGCCCAAGAGACCCAGTACTTC
CASSAQETQYF
>TRBV6-2/TRBV6-3|17|-|TRBJ2-5|TRBD2
TGTGCCAGCAGCCCACGACTAGCGGGGGGGCCTTGGGAGACCCAGTACTTC
CASSPRLAGGPWETQYF
>TRBV10-3|14|-|TRBJ2-5|-
TGTGCCATCAGCGGCGACAGCAGCCTGGAGACCCAGTACTTC
CAISGDSSLETQYF
>TRBV5-1|12|-|TRBJ2-7|-
TGCGCCAGCAGCTTAAACTGGAACGAGCAGTACTTC
CASSLNWNEQYF
>TRBV19|16|once|TRBJ2-5|-
TGTGCCAGTACTGGGAGCGGTTGGGGATTGGAAGAGACCCAGTACTTC
CASTGSGWGLEETQYF
>TRBV2|14|-|TRBJ2-7|-
TGTGCCAGCAGTGAAGCGGGCGGGTTGTACGAGCAGTACTTC
CASSEAGGLYEQYF
>TRBV6-2/TRBV6-3|14|-|TRBJ2-7|-
TGTGCCAGCAGTTATCTATACACCTCCTACGAGCAGTACTTC
CASSYLYTSYEQYF
>TRBV9|13|-|TRBJ2-3|-
TGTGCCAGCAGCGCCTCCGGGGCGGATACGCAGTATTTT
CASSASGADTQYF
>TRBV12-3/TRBV12-4|12|-|TRBJ2-3|-
TGTGCCAGCAGATCAAGCACAGATACGCAGTATTTT
CASRSSTDTQYF
>TRBV28|16|-|TRBJ1-6|TRBD1
TGTGCCAGCAGTTACCCCTGGACAGGGGGAAATTCACCCCTCCACTTT
CASSYPWTGGNSPLHF
>TRBV2|12|-|TRBJ2-7|-
TGTGCCAGCAGTGATACAGGGAACGAGCAGTACTTC
CASSDTGNEQYF
>TRBV12-2|14|-|TRBJ1-2|-
TGTGCAAGTCGCTTTGCCGGAGCTAACTATGGCTACACCTTC
CASRFAGANYGYTF
>TRBV5-6|14|-|TRBJ2-3|-
TGTGCCAGCAGCTTGGCCACGGTCTCCGATACGCAGTATTTT
CASSLATVSDTQYF
>TRBV2|15|-|TRBJ2-4|-
TGTGCCAGCAGTGAAGCGCTGATAGCCAAAAACATTCAGTACTTC
CASSEALIAKNIQYF
>TRBV12-3/TRBV12-4|12|-|TRBJ1-2|-
TGTGCCAGCAGCCGAAGGGACTATGGCTACACCTTC
CASSRRDYGYTF
>TRBV3-1/TRBV3-2|15|many|TRBJ2-5|TRBD2
TGTGCCAGCAGCCAAACCGGGACTAGTTTTGAGACCCAGTACTTC
CASSQTGTSFETQYF
>TRBV6-5|12|-|TRBJ1-1|-
TGTGCCAAAAAGGAGGAGGGTAAAGAAGCTTTCTTT
CAKKEEGKEAFF
>TRBV6-5|14|-|TRBJ1-6|-
TGTGCCAGCAGTCCCACAGCGTCGTCTTCACCCCTCCACTTT
CASSPTASSSPLHF
>TRBV11-2|14|once|TRBJ1-1|-
TGTGCCAGCAGCTTAGTCCTCCGGAATACTGAAGCTTTCTTT
CASSLVLRNTEAFF
>TRBV7-2|14|-|TRBJ2-7|TRBD1
TGTGCCAGCAGCTCAGACAGGGGGCGATACGAGCAGTACTTC
CASSSDRGRYEQYF
>TRBV7-6|16|-|TRBJ1-3|-
TGTGCCAGCAGCGCAACGCCCGGGGGATCTGGAAACACCATATATTTT
CASSATPGGSGNTIYF
>TRBV5-5|13|-|TRBJ1-2|TRBD1
TGTGCCAGCACTAGTGACAGGGGCTATGGCTACACCTTC
CASTSDRGYGYTF
>TRBV5-6|13|-|TRBJ1-3|-
TGTGCCAGCAGCTTGTGGCCTGGAAACACCATATATTTT
CASSLWPGNTIYF
>TRBV28|16|once|TRBJ2-2|-
TGTGCCAGCAGTTTAGTAAGACAGGGAGGCACCGGGGAGCTGTTTTTT
CASSLVRQGGTGELFF
>TRBV7-3|17|-|TRBJ2-2|TRBD1
TGTGCCAGCAGCTTAACCCGGGACAGGGGAAACACCGGGGAGCTGTTTTTT
CASSLTRDRGNTGELFF
>TRBV2|13|-|TRBJ1-5|TRBD1
TGTGCCAGCAGTTTGGACAGGGATGAGCCCCAGCATTTT
CASSLDRDEPQHF
>TRBV19|13|-|TRBJ1-5|TRBD1
TGTGCCACCGACAGGGTCGGCAATCAGCCCCAGCATTTT
CATDRVGNQPQHF
>TRBV19|14|-|TRBJ2-5|-
TGTGCCAGTAGTATCTTGGGCGGCCAAGAGACCCAGTACTTC
CASSILGGQETQYF
>TRBV5-5|11|-|TRBJ2-5|-
TGTGCCAGCAGCTACCAAGAGACCCAGTACTTC
CASSYQETQYF
>TRBV5-1|15|-|TRBJ1-5|TRBD1
TGCGCCAGCAGCTTGAACGGGGACAGGGCTCAGCCCCAGCATTTT
CASSLNGDRAQPQHF
>TRBV19|15|-|TRBJ2-3|-
TGTGCCAGTAGTCCCCCTCGAGGGCAGACGAATACGCAGTATTTT
CASSPPRGQTNTQYF
>TRBV13|14|-|TRBJ2-5|-
TGTGCCAGCAGACCTACGCTGGGGGGCGAGACCCAGTACTTC
CASRPTLGGETQYF
>TRBV19|16|-|TRBJ2-3|TRBD1
TGTGCCAGTAGTGTCCAAAACCTACAGGGGAAAGATACGCAGTATTTT
CASSVQNLQGKDTQYF
>TRBV27|15|few|TRBJ1-5|-
TGTGCCAGCAGTTTAGGGTCCCTTGACAATCAGCCCCAGCATTTT
CASSLGSLDNQPQHF